This T cell receptor (beta chain) was captured by sequencing in a study of identifying expanded T cells in peripheral blood. Study findings and constraints: Clone count variance between roughly two-week samples rose with total template count.

Points on this clone: Its antigen remains unidentified.

TCRdb's copy holds only in-frame clones and misses some; the assay was immunoSEQ multiplex PCR. The sample has 50,000 to 70,000 clones; over 75% are singletons. CDR3 length: 15 residues. CDR1 is MDHEN, CDR2 SYDVKM, per germline. V gave up 6 bases and J gave up 5 bases; unmatched junction bases: 8. The J gene is TRBJ1-5, the V gene TRBV28; 9 nucleotides align to TRBD1. Sequenced input: blood. The TCR was taken from a person between 18 and 70 years old in good health. In DNA form, the CDR3 reads TGTGCCAGCAGGGGACAGGGAAGGGAGGATCAGCCCCAGCATTTT. It is translated as CASRGQGREDQPQHF.